This is a list of T cell receptor beta chains from one sample in a study of OX40 agonist ivuxolimab in advanced cancers. Sequencing was performed with immunoSEQ multiplex PCR; in TCRdb, only in-frame clones are kept and a portion is missing. The sample records about 83,000 clones, about 88% being singletons. The sequencing here drew on CD4+ or CD8+ T cells sorted from blood, taken in a trial of the OX40 agonist ivuxolimab. These receptors were obtained from an adult with an advanced solid tumor such as melanoma, head and neck, liver or kidney cancer. The CDR3 runs from the conserved cysteine through the conserved F or W. The order of the fields is J gene, D gene, clone size, V gene, CDR3 protein. A D gene is named only where the DNA matches it firmly. For some rows the clone size is stated as once, few or many, or as a class when expanded; others skip it.

j_call: TRBJ1-1; d_call: TRBD1; clone_size: -; v_call: TRBV25-1; cdr3_aa: CASSPTGRNTEAFF
j_call: TRBJ2-7; d_call: TRBD2; clone_size: -; v_call: TRBV29-1; cdr3_aa: CSVGLVKGEQYF
j_call: TRBJ1-5; d_call: -; clone_size: -; v_call: TRBV2; cdr3_aa: CASSATGNQPQHF
j_call: TRBJ2-1; d_call: TRBD2; clone_size: -; v_call: TRBV19; cdr3_aa: CASRNPSGGAVGYNEQFF
j_call: TRBJ2-7; d_call: TRBD2; clone_size: -; v_call: TRBV4-1; cdr3_aa: CASSQEISGVYEQYF
j_call: TRBJ1-6; d_call: -; clone_size: -; v_call: TRBV23-1; cdr3_aa: CASSPKSRRPHSYNSPLHF
j_call: TRBJ2-3; d_call: TRBD2; clone_size: -; v_call: TRBV12-5; cdr3_aa: CASGLAQLAGWRSTDTQYF
j_call: TRBJ1-4; d_call: TRBD1; clone_size: -; v_call: TRBV18; cdr3_aa: CASSPGDSHGEKLFF
j_call: TRBJ1-2; d_call: -; clone_size: -; v_call: TRBV29-1; cdr3_aa: CSVGQGNYGYTF
j_call: TRBJ2-3; d_call: TRBD2; clone_size: -; v_call: TRBV2; cdr3_aa: CASSHSSGGASDTQYF
j_call: TRBJ2-7; d_call: -; clone_size: -; v_call: TRBV12-5; cdr3_aa: CASGLVLGVGNSYEQYF
j_call: TRBJ2-7; d_call: -; clone_size: -; v_call: TRBV11-2; cdr3_aa: CASRPLQGRSYEQYF
j_call: TRBJ1-2; d_call: TRBD1; clone_size: -; v_call: TRBV19; cdr3_aa: CARSLDRGTGYTF
j_call: TRBJ1-3; d_call: -; clone_size: -; v_call: TRBV7-2; cdr3_aa: CASSPQYSGNTIYF
j_call: TRBJ1-4; d_call: -; clone_size: -; v_call: TRBV6-6; cdr3_aa: CASSFSGRGVFF
j_call: TRBJ2-1; d_call: TRBD2; clone_size: few; v_call: TRBV13; cdr3_aa: CASRPRRVAGGWNEQFF
j_call: TRBJ2-5; d_call: -; clone_size: -; v_call: TRBV5-1; cdr3_aa: CASSGYSGLQETQYF
j_call: TRBJ1-1; d_call: -; clone_size: once; v_call: TRBV30; cdr3_aa: CAWSRVNTEAFF
j_call: TRBJ1-2; d_call: -; clone_size: -; v_call: TRBV5-4; cdr3_aa: CASSFDRLGGYTF
j_call: TRBJ1-4; d_call: TRBD1; clone_size: -; v_call: TRBV19; cdr3_aa: CASSSQGAEVEKLFF
j_call: TRBJ1-1; d_call: -; clone_size: -; v_call: TRBV23-1; cdr3_aa: CASSREPGHRTSPEAFF
j_call: TRBJ1-5; d_call: -; clone_size: -; v_call: TRBV29-1; cdr3_aa: CSVGGASNQPQHF
j_call: TRBJ2-2; d_call: -; clone_size: -; v_call: TRBV25-1; cdr3_aa: CASSDNTGPGTGELFF
j_call: TRBJ2-1; d_call: TRBD1; clone_size: -; v_call: TRBV11-2; cdr3_aa: CASSLDRGPYNEQFF
j_call: TRBJ1-2; d_call: -; clone_size: -; v_call: TRBV10-3; cdr3_aa: CAISAGTSDYGYTF
j_call: TRBJ2-5; d_call: TRBD1; clone_size: -; v_call: TRBV11-2; cdr3_aa: CASSWEGGQETQYF
j_call: TRBJ1-3; d_call: -; clone_size: few; v_call: TRBV6-1; cdr3_aa: CASSTGHDGNTIYF
j_call: TRBJ1-5; d_call: -; clone_size: -; v_call: TRBV10-3; cdr3_aa: CAISEGWNQPQHF
j_call: TRBJ2-7; d_call: -; clone_size: -; v_call: TRBV25-1; cdr3_aa: CASSDRRYSYEQYF
j_call: TRBJ2-5; d_call: TRBD2; clone_size: -; v_call: TRBV2; cdr3_aa: CASSDAGSGRKETQYF
j_call: TRBJ2-3; d_call: -; clone_size: -; v_call: TRBV10-3; cdr3_aa: CAISESKTRTDTQYF
j_call: TRBJ1-3; d_call: -; clone_size: -; v_call: TRBV11-2; cdr3_aa: CASRQRGTGNTIYF
j_call: TRBJ2-1; d_call: -; clone_size: -; v_call: TRBV30; cdr3_aa: CAWGNIGGVGNEQFF
j_call: TRBJ2-3; d_call: TRBD2; clone_size: -; v_call: TRBV27; cdr3_aa: CASGRAGDTQYF
j_call: TRBJ2-3; d_call: TRBD2; clone_size: few; v_call: TRBV5-4; cdr3_aa: CASSPGLGRTDTQYF
j_call: TRBJ2-3; d_call: -; clone_size: -; v_call: TRBV6-1; cdr3_aa: CASSEATGRTDTQYF
j_call: TRBJ1-1; d_call: -; clone_size: -; v_call: TRBV6-5; cdr3_aa: CASSYSERRNTEAFF